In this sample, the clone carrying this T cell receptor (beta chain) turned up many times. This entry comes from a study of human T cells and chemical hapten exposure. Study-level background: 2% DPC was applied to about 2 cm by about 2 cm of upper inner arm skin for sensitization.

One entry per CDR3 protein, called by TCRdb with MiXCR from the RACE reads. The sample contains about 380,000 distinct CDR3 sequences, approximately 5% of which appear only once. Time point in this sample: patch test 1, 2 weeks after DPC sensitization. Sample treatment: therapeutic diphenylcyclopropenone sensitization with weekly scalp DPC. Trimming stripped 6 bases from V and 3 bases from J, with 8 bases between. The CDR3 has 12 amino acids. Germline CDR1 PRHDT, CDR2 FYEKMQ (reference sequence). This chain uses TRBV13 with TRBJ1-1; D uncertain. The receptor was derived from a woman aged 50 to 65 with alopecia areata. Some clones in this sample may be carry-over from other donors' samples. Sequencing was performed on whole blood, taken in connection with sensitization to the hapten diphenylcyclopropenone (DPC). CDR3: CASRHTDTEAFF. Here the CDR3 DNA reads TGTGCCAGCAGGCACACCGACACTGAAGCTTTCTTT.